Following are 6 T cell receptor beta chains from one sample sequenced in a study of T cell responses to AZD1222 COVID-19 vaccine. TCRdb keeps only in-frame clones here, not all; method: immunoSEQ multiplex PCR. Seen here are around 80,000 clones, 80% to 90% observed once, and the top ten hold roughly a tenth. The sample was peripheral blood, taken 28 days after the second AZD1222 dose. These receptors all stem from an adult who received the AZD1222 COVID-19 vaccine.

The V and J genes are TRBV30 and TRBJ2-7; D remains ambiguous. Germline V lookup: CDR1 GTSNPN, CDR2 SVGIG (reference sequence). V lost 2 bases to trimming and J lost 3 bases, with 8 bases between them. CDR3 length: 12 residues. CDR3 amino acids: CAWSPGNYEQYF. The CDR3 DNA reads TGTGCCTGGAGTCCCGGTAACTACGAGCAGTACTTC.

This chain joins TRBV6-1 and TRBJ1-2, with D unclear. The CDR3 runs 18 residues. Germline CDR1 MNHNS, CDR2 SASEGT. V was cut by 3 bases and J by 1 base, with 21 bases left in between. CDR3 in DNA: TGTGCCAGCAGTGAGGGTCGGCACACCAGCCGAAATAACTATGGCTACACCTTC. This encodes CASSEGRHTSRNNYGYTF.

The CDR3 nucleotides are TGTGCCAGTAGTGTCACAGTAGGTGCGGCTGAAAAACTGTTTTTT. Protein: CASSVTVGAAEKLFF. The V call is TRBV19, the J call TRBJ1-4; D remains unclear. The germline gives CDR1 LNHDA, CDR2 SQIVND (reference sequence). This CDR3 is 15 amino acids long. V was trimmed by 5 bases and J by 7 bases, leaving 17 bases between them.

The chain uses TRBV7-8 and TRBJ2-5; 8 bases match TRBD1. Losses at the gene ends were 7 bases for V and 3 bases for J; bases not matched to a gene: 4. Germline loops: CDR1 SGHVS, CDR2 FQNEAQ. This CDR3 is 13 amino acids long. This CDR3 is CASIETGEETQYF. CDR3 DNA: TGTGCCAGCATCGAGACAGGGGAAGAGACCCAGTACTTC.

V gene TRBV19 combines with J gene TRBJ1-2; D unclear. Trimming pared 6 bases from V and 2 bases from J, leaving 16 bases between. Germline V lookup: CDR1 LNHDA, CDR2 SQIVND (reference sequence). CDR3 length equals 15 residues. For the CDR3, the DNA is TGTGCCAGTAGCTCGCAGGCACAAGTAAACTATGGCTACACCTTC. Its translation: CASSSQAQVNYGYTF.

The J gene is TRBJ2-1, the V gene TRBV3-1 (or the pseudogene TRBV3-2), with D perhaps assigned TRBD1 or TRBD2 (6 bases each). CDR1 and CDR2 (germline): LGHDT, YNNKEL (reference sequence). CDR3 size: 15 residues. The ends were cut back, 1 base at V and 9 bases at J, with 16 bases in the middle. CDR3 nucleotide sequence: TGTGCCAGCAGCCAAGGGACAGCTAGCGTAGGTGAGCAGTTCTTC. Encoded protein: CASSQGTASVGEQFF.